The text below deals with one TCR beta chain. The germline CDR1 and CDR2 sequences are MNHEY and SMNVEV (reference sequence). The germline V and J ends were trimmed by 3 bases and 5 bases, with 11 bases remaining between them. The CDR3 length is 14 residues. This sample was taken from a study of blood T cell repertoires in COVID-19. Study context: Sites across the United States, Italy and Spain contributed samples from acute and convalescent COVID-19. T cells, B-cell-depleted T cells, or PBMCs supplied cDNA or gDNA.

In the original workflow: Amplification with reference gene primers provided the estimates of nucleated cell counts. Some clones are missing from TCRdb's copy, which holds only in-frame ones; the method was immunoSEQ multiplex PCR. The V and J calls and clone size are taken from that table; D and trimming were inferred from the DNA. The sample holds about 57,000 clones, 82% seen once. V usage is TRBV27 and J usage is TRBJ1-5, with TRBD1 as a possible D gene (6 bases). This clonotype was obtained from a woman of 80 years or more with acute or convalescent COVID-19. Material: peripheral blood. The CDR3 spells CASSFGGGDQPQHF. The CDR3 DNA sequence: TGTGCCAGCAGTTTTGGTGGGGGCGATCAGCCCCAGCATTTT.